These 16 T cell receptor beta chains were sequenced from one sample in a study of T-cell reconstitution after alpha-beta-depleted transplantation in children. This sample's TCRbeta library carried unique molecular identifier barcodes. TCRdb fed the PCR reads into MiXCR, producing one record per CDR3 protein. The sample records fewer than 550,000 distinct CDR3 sequences, around 10% being singletons. Source: PBMCs, mostly from graft donor cells, taken 180 days after TCRalphabeta/CD19-depleted stem cell transplant. All receptors derive from a female patient aged 2-9 years who had a stem cell transplant for aplastic anemia, so the T cells may come from the graft donor.

The chain joins TRBV27 to TRBJ2-7; D ambiguous. Germline V gives CDR1 MNHEY, CDR2 SMNVEV (reference sequence). Trimming stripped 5 bases from V and 1 base from J, with 12 bases between. This CDR3 spans 14 amino acids. The CDR3 is CASSPLLGSYEQYF. In DNA, the CDR3 is TGTGCCAGCAGTCCGCTTTTGGGTTCCTACGAGCAGTACTTC.

V is TRBV28 and J is TRBJ2-7, with 13 bases matching TRBD2. V was clipped by 5 bases and J by 2 bases; unmatched bases: 12. Germline loops: CDR1 MDHEN, CDR2 SYDVKM. The CDR3 spans 18 residues. DNA of the CDR3: TGTGCCAGCAGTCAAGAGGGACTAGCGGGACCTTATACCTACGAGCAGTACTTC. Translated: CASSQEGLAGPYTYEQYF.

This clonotype was observed many times. The CDR3 nucleotides read TGCGCCAGCAGCACACCACTGAGAACTCAGGGCAATGAGCAGTTCTTC. Translation gives CASSTPLRTQGNEQFF. The chain recombines TRBV5-1 with TRBJ2-1; possibly TRBD1 for D (5 bases). CDR1 is SGHRS and CDR2 is YFSETQ in the germline V gene. CDR3 size: 16 residues. V gave up 4 bases and J gave up 6 bases, with 20 bases separating them. Together with reference TRBV5-1 and TRBJ2-1, the CDR3 gives the full variable domain: KAGVTQTPRYLIKTRGQQVTLSCSPISGHRSVSWYQQTPGQGLQFLFEYFSETQRNKGNFPGRFSGRQFSNSRSEMNVSTLELGDSALYLCASSTPLRTQGNEQFFGPGTRLTVL.

To note about this clonotype: This may arise from a read error, as a much more abundant clone is one base away. The rearrangement uses TRBV3-1 and TRBJ2-1; a possible D gene is TRBD1 (5 bases). The CDR3 is 16 residues long. Germline CDR1 reads LGHDT; CDR2 reads YNNKEL (reference sequence). CDR3 residues: CVSSQLVGALIGEQFF. The CDR3 DNA reads TGTGTCAGCAGCCAGCTAGTTGGGGCCCTAATCGGTGAGCAGTTCTTC.

The V gene is TRBV5-8, the J gene TRBJ1-6; D not certain. Trimming left V 3 bases short and J 10 bases short, with 14 bases between. Looked up from germline, CDR1 is SGHTS and CDR2 is YDEGEE. CDR3 size: 14 residues. This chain's CDR3 is CASSSTQAVSPLHF. For the CDR3, the DNA is TGTGCCAGCAGCTCGACCCAAGCGGTGTCACCCCTCCACTTT.

J is TRBJ2-1 and V is TRBV20-1; possibly TRBD2 for D (6 bases). Germline V gives CDR1 DFQATT, CDR2 SNEGSKA (reference sequence). This CDR3 spans 17 amino acids. Trimming cost V 0 bases and J 7 bases, with 22 bases left between them. The CDR3 sequence is CSARESFIADLGNEQFF. The DNA of the CDR3 is TGCAGTGCTAGAGAGAGCTTCATAGCGGACTTGGGGAATGAGCAGTTCTTC.

The CDR3 loop is CASTASYEQYF. DNA for the CDR3: TGTGCCAGCACCGCGTCCTACGAGCAGTACTTC. The genes are TRBV25-1 and TRBJ2-7; no definite D call. Germline lookup yields CDR1 MGHDK and CDR2 SYGVNS. The V gene lost 7 bases and the J gene lost 1 base, with 5 bases spanning the gap. The CDR3 loop spans 11 amino acids.

This clonotype was detected only a few times. V usage is TRBV3-1 and J usage is TRBJ2-1; 7 bases fit TRBD2. V trimming: 1 base; J trimming: 0 bases; junction bases outside the gene matches: 9. There are 18 residues in the CDR3. Germline V gene data show CDR1 as LGHDT and CDR2 as YNNKEL (reference sequence). The CDR3 coding sequence is TGTGCCAGCAGCCAAGTAGAACGCGGGGGAAGCTCCTACAATGAGCAGTTCTTC. It translates to CASSQVERGGSSYNEQFF.

This clonotype was detected ten times or more. The DNA of the CDR3 is TGCAGCGTTGAGGGACAGTTCGAAAACACCATATATTTT. Its translation is CSVEGQFENTIYF. The rearrangement joins TRBV29-1 to TRBJ1-3; 7 nucleotides match TRBD1. This CDR3 comprises 13 residues. V lost 3 bases to trimming and J lost 6 bases; unmatched junction nucleotides: 5. Germline V gives CDR1 SQVTM, CDR2 ANQGSEA.

The chain joins TRBV20-1 to TRBJ2-7, with 15 bases lining up with TRBD2. CDR3 size: 16 residues. J was trimmed by 4 bases and V by 2 bases; bases with no gene match: 6. Germline loops: CDR1 DFQATT, CDR2 SNEGSKA (reference sequence). The CDR3 loop is CSARRPGLAGGYEQYV. In DNA form, the CDR3 reads TGCAGTGCTAGAAGACCGGGACTAGCGGGAGGTTACGAGCAGTACGTC.

This rearrangement joins TRBV7-2 to TRBJ2-7; 14 bases are a match to TRBD2. V was pared by 3 bases and J by 2 bases, with 9 bases of the junction left unmatched. This CDR3 is 18 amino acids long. Per germline, CDR1 SGHTA and CDR2 FQGNSA. The CDR3 sequence is CASSLRLAGGYFTYEQYF. CDR3 sequence (DNA): TGTGCCAGCAGCTTGCGACTAGCGGGAGGGTATTTTACCTACGAGCAGTACTTC.

In this sample, this clonotype turned up many times. V and J are TRBV5-6 and TRBJ2-5; D is possibly TRBD1 (5 bases). V lost 4 bases and J lost 3, with 19 bases in between. The CDR3 has 16 residues. Germline values: CDR1 SGHDT, CDR2 YYEEEE. The CDR3 nucleotides are TGTGCCAGCAGCAGAAGGGTAGGGGTCAGGGAAGAGACCCAGTACTTC. Protein product: CASSRRVGVREETQYF.

This clonotype was recorded a few times. This chain uses TRBV10-2 with TRBJ2-3; 9 bases match TRBD2. The trim removed 5 bases at V and 5 bases at J, leaving 14 bases unmatched. The length of the CDR3 is 17 residues. The germline V gene encodes CDR1 WSHSY and CDR2 SAAADI. The CDR3 region is CASSLTLAGRGIDTQYF. The DNA of the CDR3 is TGCGCCAGCAGTTTGACCCTAGCGGGAAGAGGAATAGATACGCAGTATTTT.

This clonotype was seen more than once but under ten times. V is TRBV6-1 and J is TRBJ2-3; no clear D. Germline CDR1 and CDR2: MNHNS and SASEGT. The V gene lost 0 bases and the J gene lost 5 bases, with 12 bases spanning the gap. This CDR3 is built from 15 residues. CDR3 residues: CASSEARVQGDTQYF. Written as DNA, the CDR3 is TGTGCCAGCAGTGAAGCACGGGTGCAAGGAGATACGCAGTATTTT.

This clonotype was seen only a few times. This sequence joins TRBV29-1 and TRBJ2-5, with 9 bases aligning to TRBD1. V trimming: 7 bases; J trimming: 4 bases; junction bases outside the gene matches: 16. Germline-derived CDR1 and CDR2 are SQVTM and ANQGSEA. The CDR3 covers 16 residues. DNA for the CDR3: TGCAGCGCTGACGGGACAGGGAGAGGTTTGGGAGAGACCCAGTACTTC. Translated: CSADGTGRGLGETQYF.

This clonotype occurred many times. The chain recombines TRBV6-2 or TRBV6-3 with TRBJ1-1; D is unclear. CDR1 MNHEY and CDR2 SVGEGT come from the germline V gene. The V and J ends lost 2 bases and 0 bases respectively, with 7 bases between them. CDR3 length equals 14 residues. CDR3 sequence: CASSYRRLNTEAFF. The CDR3 DNA reads TGTGCCAGCAGTTACAGGCGGCTGAACACTGAAGCTTTCTTT.